Listed here is a single T cell receptor (beta chain). As yet, its antigen is unknown. The entry originates in a study of cytomegalovirus exposure and HLA in healthy donors. Study-wide results and caveats: TCR beta chain V- and J-gene trimming was linked, in a later analysis, to a missense variant in DCLRE1C.

Primers for the PCR totalled 60 Vbeta and 13 Jbeta. Method: immunoSEQ multiplex PCR; TCRdb's copy keeps in-frame clones and lacks some. The sample lists 130,000 or so clones; 60% to 80% were seen once. CDR1 and CDR2 from the germline V gene are MNHEY and SVGAGI. The CDR3 runs 15 residues. V lost 2 bases and J lost 0, with 10 bases in between. Sequencing input: PBMCs. The rearrangement links TRBV6-5 to TRBJ1-1, with D hard to call. This sequence was found in a woman aged 55-75 years in good health and CMV-seronegative. CDR3 residues: CASSYEGALNTEAFF. In DNA, the CDR3 is TGTGCCAGCAGTTACGAGGGAGCCTTGAACACTGAAGCTTTCTTT.